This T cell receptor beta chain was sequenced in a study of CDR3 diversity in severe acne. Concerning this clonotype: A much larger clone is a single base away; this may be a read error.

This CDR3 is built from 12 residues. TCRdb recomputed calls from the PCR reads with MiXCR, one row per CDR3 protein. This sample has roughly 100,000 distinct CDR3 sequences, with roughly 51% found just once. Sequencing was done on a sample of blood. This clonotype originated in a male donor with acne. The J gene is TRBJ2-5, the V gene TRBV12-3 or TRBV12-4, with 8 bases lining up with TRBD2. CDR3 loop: CASRSGLGTQHF. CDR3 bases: TGTGCCAGCAGGTCGGGACTAGGGACCCAGCACTTC.